The entry that follows covers one TCR beta chain sequence. The antigen remains unidentified. Assay: immunoSEQ multiplex PCR; the TCRdb copy retains only in-frame clones and omits some. Here the sample spans 50,000 to 55,000 clones, 84% being singletons. These data come from a study of OX40 agonist ivuxolimab in advanced cancers. Study background: Past anti-PD-1, anti-PD-L1 or anti-CTLA-4 therapy was accepted, and approximately 40% had received some.

General observations from the study: Mean expanded clone counts were higher in CD8+ than CD4+ T cells.

The sequence derives from an adult with an advanced solid tumor such as melanoma, head and neck, liver or kidney cancer. The specimen was CD4+ or CD8+ T cells sorted from blood, collected in a trial of the OX40 agonist ivuxolimab.

CDR3 sequence: CASSREDREGADTQYF. The DNA of the CDR3 is TGCGCCAGCAGCCGGGAAGACAGGGAAGGTGCAGATACGCAGTATTTT. The rearrangement uses TRBV5-1 and TRBJ2-3; 7 bases match TRBD1. Germline assignment: CDR1 SGHRS and CDR2 YFSETQ. Losses at the gene ends were 4 bases for V and 4 bases for J; bases not matched to a gene: 12. The CDR3 has 16 amino acids.